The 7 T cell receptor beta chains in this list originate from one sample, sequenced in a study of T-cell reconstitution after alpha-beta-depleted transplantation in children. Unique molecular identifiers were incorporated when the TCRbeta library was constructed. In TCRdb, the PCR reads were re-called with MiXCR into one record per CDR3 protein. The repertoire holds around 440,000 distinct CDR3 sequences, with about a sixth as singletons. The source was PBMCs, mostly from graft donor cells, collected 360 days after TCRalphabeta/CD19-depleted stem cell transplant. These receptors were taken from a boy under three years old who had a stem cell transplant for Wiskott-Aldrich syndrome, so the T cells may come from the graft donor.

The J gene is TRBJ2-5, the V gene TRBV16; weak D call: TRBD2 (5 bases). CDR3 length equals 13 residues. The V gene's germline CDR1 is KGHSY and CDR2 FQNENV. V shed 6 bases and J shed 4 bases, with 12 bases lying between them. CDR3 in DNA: TGTGCCAGCAGAAAACGGGGTGGAGAGACCCAGTACTTC. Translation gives CASRKRGGETQYF. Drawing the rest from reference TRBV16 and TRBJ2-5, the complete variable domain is GEEVAQTPKHLVRGEGQKAKLYCAPIKGHSYVFWYQQVLKNEFKFLISFQNENVFDETGMPKERFSAKCLPNSPCSLEIQATKLEDSAVYFCASRKRGGETQYFGPGTRLLVL.

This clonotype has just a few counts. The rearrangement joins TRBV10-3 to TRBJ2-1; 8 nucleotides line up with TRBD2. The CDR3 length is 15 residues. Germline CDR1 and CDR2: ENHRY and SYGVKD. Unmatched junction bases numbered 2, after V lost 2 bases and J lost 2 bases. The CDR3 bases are TGTGCCATCAGTGAGGCGGGAGGCCCCTACAATGAGCAGTTCTTC. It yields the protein CAISEAGGPYNEQFF.

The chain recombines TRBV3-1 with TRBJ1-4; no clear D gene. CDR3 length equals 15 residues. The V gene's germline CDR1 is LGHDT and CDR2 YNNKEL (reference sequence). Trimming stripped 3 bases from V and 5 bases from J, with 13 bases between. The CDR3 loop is CASSHSEVVNEKLFF. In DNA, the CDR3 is TGTGCCAGCAGCCATTCGGAGGTGGTAAATGAAAAACTGTTTTTT.

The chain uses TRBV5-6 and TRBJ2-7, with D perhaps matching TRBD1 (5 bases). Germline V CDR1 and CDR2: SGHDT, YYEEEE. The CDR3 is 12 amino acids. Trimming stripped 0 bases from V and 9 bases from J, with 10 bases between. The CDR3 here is CASSLDPRAQYF. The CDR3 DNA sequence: TGTGCCAGCAGCTTGGACCCCAGGGCGCAGTACTTC. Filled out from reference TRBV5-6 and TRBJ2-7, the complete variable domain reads DAGVTQSPTHLIKTRGQQVTLRCSPKSGHDTVSWYQQALGQGPQFIFQYYEEEERQRGNFPDRFSGHQFPNYSSELNVNALLLGDSALYLCASSLDPRAQYFGPGTRLTVT.

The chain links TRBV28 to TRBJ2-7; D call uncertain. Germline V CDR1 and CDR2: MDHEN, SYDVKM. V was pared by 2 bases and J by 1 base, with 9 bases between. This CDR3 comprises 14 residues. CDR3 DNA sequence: TGTGCCAGCAGTTTAGTCGGTGATTCCTACGAGCAGTACTTC. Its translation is CASSLVGDSYEQYF.

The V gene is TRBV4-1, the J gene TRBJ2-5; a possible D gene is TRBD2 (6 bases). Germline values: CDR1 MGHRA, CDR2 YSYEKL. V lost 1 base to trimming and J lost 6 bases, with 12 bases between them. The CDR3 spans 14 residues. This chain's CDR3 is CASSQAVEGKTQYF. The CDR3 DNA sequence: TGCGCCAGCAGCCAAGCTGTGGAGGGAAAGACCCAGTACTTC.

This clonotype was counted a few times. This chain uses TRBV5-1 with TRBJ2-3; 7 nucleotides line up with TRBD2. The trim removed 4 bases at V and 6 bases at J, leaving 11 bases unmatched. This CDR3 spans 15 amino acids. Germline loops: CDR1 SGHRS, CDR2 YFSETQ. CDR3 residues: CASSDGDYPLDTQYF. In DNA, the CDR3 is TGCGCCAGCAGCGACGGGGACTACCCGCTCGATACGCAGTATTTT.